These 15 T cell receptor beta chains were all obtained from the same sample, sequenced in a study of T-cell memory formation after mild COVID-19. TCRdb re-called the 5' RACE reads with MiXCR, one entry per CDR3 protein. The sample yields around 200,000 distinct CDR3 sequences, more than 25% seen once. Sequencing was carried out using PBMCs or a T cell subset sorted from them (not recorded which). These receptor sequences come from an adult woman who had mild COVID-19 (a few samples of this study predate the infection). Cell type and time point are not known.

This clonotype was counted a few times. V gene TRBV6-5 combines with J gene TRBJ1-3; maybe TRBD1 (5 bases). The CDR3 covers 15 residues. Trimming shortened V by 4 bases and J by 0 bases, and 10 bases separated the two germline ends. Germline CDR1 is MNHEY and CDR2 is SVGAGI. Here the CDR3 DNA reads TGTGCCAGCAGTTCCACAGGCCTCTCTGGAAACACCATATATTTT. It codes for CASSSTGLSGNTIYF.

V is TRBV20-1 and J is TRBJ2-3; TRBD2 aligns across 7 bases. The junction had 2 bases not matched to a gene; V was cut back by 3 bases and J by 2 bases. The CDR3 totals 13 residues. Germline loops: CDR1 DFQATT, CDR2 SNEGSKA (reference sequence). The CDR3 coding sequence is TGCAGTGCTAGCGGGAGGACCACAGATACGCAGTATTTT. This sequence encodes CSASGRTTDTQYF.

V gene TRBV29-1 combines with J gene TRBJ2-7; the match to TRBD1 covers 7 bases. This CDR3 contains 13 residues. V lost 5 bases to trimming and J lost 0 bases; unmatched junction nucleotides: 4. The germline V gene encodes CDR1 SQVTM and CDR2 ANQGSEA. DNA for the CDR3: TGCAGCGTTCCGGGACAGAGCTCCTACGAGCAGTACTTC. As protein: CSVPGQSSYEQYF.

The sample holds a few counts of this clonotype. V and J are TRBV5-6 and TRBJ2-7; D unresolved. This CDR3 contains 12 residues. The V end lost 4 bases, the J end lost 4 bases, and 9 bases lay between the germline ends. Germline lookup yields CDR1 SGHDT and CDR2 YYEEEE. The CDR3: CASSQLRYEQYF. The CDR3 DNA sequence: TGTGCCAGCAGCCAATTAAGGTACGAGCAGTACTTC.

This clonotype occurred a few times. CDR3 residues: CASKQTGPYGYTF. CDR3 DNA: TGCGCCAGCAAGCAGACAGGCCCCTATGGCTACACCTTC. The chain joins TRBV5-1 to TRBJ1-2; D perhaps matches TRBD1 (6 bases). The CDR3 is 13 residues long. CDR1 is SGHRS and CDR2 is YFSETQ in the germline V gene. The germline V and J ends were trimmed by 6 bases and 4 bases, with 13 bases remaining between them. Combining the CDR3 with reference TRBV5-1 and TRBJ1-2 gives the whole variable domain KAGVTQTPRYLIKTRGQQVTLSCSPISGHRSVSWYQQTPGQGLQFLFEYFSETQRNKGNFPGRFSGRQFSNSRSEMNVSTLELGDSALYLCASKQTGPYGYTFGSGTRLTVV.

This clonotype has only a few counts. J is TRBJ1-3 and V is TRBV7-2; no clear D gene. In germline, CDR1 is SGHTA, CDR2 FQGNSA. V lost 4 bases and J 4 bases, leaving 5 bases between the germline ends. The CDR3 is 12 residues long. The CDR3: CASSSGGNTIYF. DNA for the CDR3: TGTGCCAGCAGCTCCGGGGGAAACACCATATATTTT. Supplemented by reference TRBV7-2 and TRBJ1-3, the full variable domain reads GAGVSQSPSNKVTEKGKDVELRCDPISGHTALYWYRQSLGQGLEFLIYFQGNSAPDKSGLPSDRFSAERTGGSVSTLTIQRTQQEDSAVYLCASSSGGNTIYFGEGSWLTVV.

This clonotype was counted a few times. The rearrangement joins TRBV18 to TRBJ2-7; perhaps TRBD2 as D (6 bases). Trimming took off 3 bases at V and 0 bases at J, with 18 bases between the two ends. CDR3 length: 17 amino acids. Germline values: CDR1 KGHSH, CDR2 LQKENI. CDR3 in DNA: TGTGCCAGCTCACCCGCGGGGACTTCTCCCATCTCCTACGAGCAGTACTTC. Translated, it gives CASSPAGTSPISYEQYF.

The gene calls are TRBV9 and TRBJ1-1; tentatively, D is TRBD1 (6 bases). The CDR3 length is 14 residues. The V gene lost 2 bases and the J gene lost 6 bases, with 14 bases spanning the gap. The germline CDR1 and CDR2 sequences are SGDLS and YYNGEE. CDR3 in amino acids: CASSVLSGDPEAFF. DNA of the CDR3: TGTGCCAGCAGCGTTCTTTCAGGGGACCCTGAAGCTTTCTTT. The variable domain in full, completed from reference TRBV9 and TRBJ1-1, reads DSGVTQTPKHLITATGQRVTLRCSPRSGDLSVYWYQQSLDQGLQFLIQYYNGEERAKGNILERFSAQQFPDLHSELNLSSLELGDSALYFCASSVLSGDPEAFFGQGTRLTVV.

In its sample, this clonotype was seen a few times. This chain uses TRBV7-8 with TRBJ1-2; D is undetermined. Deletions cut 1 base from V and 2 bases from J, with 8 bases between. The CDR3 has 14 residues. CDR1 is SGHVS, CDR2 FQNEAQ, per germline. CDR3 DNA: TGTGCCAGCAGCTTAGGGCAGCAAAACTATGGCTACACCTTC. Translating gives CASSLGQQNYGYTF.

The chain uses TRBV2 and TRBJ2-5; D not certain. The germline V gene encodes CDR1 SNHLY and CDR2 FYNNEI. The ends were cut back, 9 bases at V and 3 bases at J, with 8 bases in the middle. This CDR3 spans 11 amino acids. The CDR3 region is CASTGEETQYF. Written as DNA, the CDR3 is TGTGCCAGTACTGGAGAAGAGACCCAGTACTTC.

The chain uses TRBV3-1 and TRBJ1-5; D perhaps matches TRBD1 (6 bases). CDR1 LGHDT and CDR2 YNNKEL come from the germline V gene (reference sequence). Trimming shortened V by 4 bases and J by 6 bases, and 13 bases separated the two germline ends. This CDR3 spans 14 amino acids. CDR3 coding DNA: TGTGCCAGCAGCCGATCAGGGGCCAGTCAGCCCCAGCATTTT. This sequence encodes CASSRSGASQPQHF.

This clonotype was seen more than once but under ten times. The junction and the germline gene differ at one end; a read error may be behind it. This sequence joins TRBV7-9 and TRBJ2-5; 8 nucleotides line up with TRBD2. Germline CDR1 and CDR2: SEHNR and FQNEAQ (reference sequence). This CDR3 has 12 residues. The CDR3 is CASSSDLAGLNF. Here the CDR3 DNA reads TGTGCCAGCAGTTCTGATTTAGCGGGGTTAAACTTC.

This clonotype occurred a few times. The chain couples TRBV29-1 to TRBJ1-2; 8 bases are a match to TRBD1. Germline-derived CDR1 and CDR2 are SQVTM and ANQGSEA. The ends lost 3 bases at V and 10 bases at J; junction bases unmatched: 4. The length of the CDR3 is 11 residues. The DNA for the CDR3 is TGCAGCGTTGATTCGGACAGGGCCTACACCTTC. Amino acids: CSVDSDRAYTF.

The chain joins TRBV9 to TRBJ2-7; D might be TRBD1 (6 bases). The germline gives CDR1 SGDLS, CDR2 YYNGEE. The V gene lost 0 bases and the J gene lost 1 base, with 14 bases spanning the gap. This CDR3 has 16 residues. The CDR3 sequence is CASSVEDSYFSYEQYF. The CDR3 nucleotides are TGTGCCAGCAGCGTAGAGGACAGTTACTTTTCCTACGAGCAGTACTTC.

This clonotype was recorded many times. The rearrangement uses TRBV5-6 and TRBJ2-5, with D perhaps given as TRBD1 or TRBD2 (6 bases each). V shed 5 bases and J shed 1 base, with 15 bases lying between them. This CDR3 contains 15 residues. Germline loops: CDR1 SGHDT, CDR2 YYEEEE. CDR3 in amino acids: CASRIKGGLQETQYF. CDR3 coding DNA: TGTGCCAGCAGAATTAAAGGGGGACTCCAAGAGACCCAGTACTTC.